This TCR beta chain was sequenced during a study of T cells in localized non-small cell lung cancer. Germline lookup yields CDR1 SNHLY and CDR2 FYNNEI. The CDR3 consists of 14 residues. The table lists this clone with a few counts. The antigen is undetermined. The germline gene is not matched at one end of the junction; a read error may be the cause. Study observations and caveats: A denser population of T cells in blood accompanied longer overall survival. Sequencing involved a lone tumor region, leaving heterogeneity possible.

Profiled with immunoSEQ multiplex PCR; TCRdb holds only in-frame clones, not every one. The sample lists tens of thousands of clones, 75% to 90% occurring once. The chain is built from TRBV2 and TRBJ2-3, with TRBD1 identical over 10 bases. Sequenced material: peripheral blood, taken before any cancer treatment. The receptor comes from a woman aged 40-70 years with stage I lung adenocarcinoma. CDR3 loop: CASSRDRGTDTQYF. CDR3 coding DNA: TGTGCCAGCAGCAGGGACAGGGGCACGGATACGCAGTATTTT.